Listed below are T cell receptor beta chains from one sample, sequenced in a study of cytomegalovirus exposure and HLA in healthy donors. Profiling relied on immunoSEQ multiplex PCR, and the TCRdb table lists in-frame clones only, not all of them. Of 150,000 to 200,000 clones listed, roughly 86% are singletons. Sample: PBMCs. The receptors come from a young woman in good health and CMV-seropositive. CDR3s include the opening cysteine and the closing phenylalanine or tryptophan. Fields, in order: J gene, CDR3 length, V gene, clone size, D gene, CDR3 protein, CDR3 DNA. The D gene is left open where the match is weak. Clone size is stated in some rows and not others, as once, few, many or a class when expanded.

j_call: TRBJ2-5; cdr3_length: 19; v_call: TRBV11-1; clone_size: NA; d_call: TRBD2; cdr3_aa: CASSGPDGGTSLLRETQYF; cdr3_nt: TGTGCCAGCAGCGGCCCGGACGGTGGGACTAGCTTACTGCGGGAGACCCAGTACTTC
j_call: TRBJ1-1; cdr3_length: 14; v_call: TRBV5-1; clone_size: NA; d_call: TRBD1; cdr3_aa: CASSLTTGDTEAFF; cdr3_nt: TGCGCCAGCAGCTTAACGACAGGGGACACTGAAGCTTTCTTT
j_call: TRBJ2-7; cdr3_length: 13; v_call: TRBV5-6; clone_size: NA; d_call: NA; cdr3_aa: CASKPGYSHEQYF; cdr3_nt: TGTGCCAGCAAACCGGGATATTCGCACGAGCAGTACTTC
j_call: TRBJ1-5; cdr3_length: 15; v_call: TRBV2; clone_size: NA; d_call: NA; cdr3_aa: CASSEMNFPNQPQHF; cdr3_nt: TGTGCCAGCAGTGAAATGAACTTCCCTAATCAGCCCCAGCATTTT
j_call: TRBJ1-2; cdr3_length: 13; v_call: TRBV9; clone_size: NA; d_call: TRBD1; cdr3_aa: CASSVGQGAGYTF; cdr3_nt: TGTGCCAGCAGCGTAGGGCAGGGGGCTGGCTACACCTTC
j_call: TRBJ1-1; cdr3_length: 14; v_call: TRBV27; clone_size: NA; d_call: TRBD1; cdr3_aa: CASSTGQGVTEAFF; cdr3_nt: TGTGCCAGCAGTACCGGACAGGGAGTAACTGAAGCTTTCTTT
j_call: TRBJ1-3; cdr3_length: 16; v_call: TRBV14; clone_size: once; d_call: NA; cdr3_aa: CASSQDAWSSGNTIYF; cdr3_nt: TGTGCCAGCAGCCAAGACGCCTGGAGCTCTGGAAACACCATATATTTT
j_call: TRBJ1-5; cdr3_length: 15; v_call: TRBV5-1; clone_size: NA; d_call: NA; cdr3_aa: CASSLVAGADQPQHF; cdr3_nt: TGCGCCAGCAGCTTGGTGGCGGGGGCAGATCAGCCCCAGCATTTT
j_call: TRBJ1-2; cdr3_length: 14; v_call: TRBV9; clone_size: NA; d_call: NA; cdr3_aa: CASSARGNNYGYTF; cdr3_nt: TGTGCCAGCAGCGCCCGGGGAAACAACTATGGCTACACCTTC
j_call: TRBJ2-7; cdr3_length: 16; v_call: TRBV25-1; clone_size: NA; d_call: TRBD2; cdr3_aa: CASSEGGGRASYEQYF; cdr3_nt: TGTGCCAGCAGTGAAGGGGGCGGGAGGGCCTCCTACGAGCAGTACTTC
j_call: TRBJ2-3; cdr3_length: 15; v_call: TRBV10-1; clone_size: NA; d_call: NA; cdr3_aa: CASSEGLGGGDTQYF; cdr3_nt: TGCGCCAGCAGTGAAGGACTCGGCGGAGGAGATACGCAGTATTTT
j_call: TRBJ2-7; cdr3_length: 17; v_call: TRBV11-3; clone_size: NA; d_call: TRBD2; cdr3_aa: CASSLRRVGGRAKEQYF; cdr3_nt: TGTGCCAGCAGCTTGAGGCGAGTGGGCGGGAGGGCAAAGGAGCAGTACTTC
j_call: TRBJ1-4; cdr3_length: 13; v_call: TRBV2; clone_size: NA; d_call: NA; cdr3_aa: CASSEGGLEKLFF; cdr3_nt: TGTGCCAGCAGTGAAGGGGGACTTGAGAAACTGTTTTTT
j_call: TRBJ2-7; cdr3_length: 12; v_call: TRBV18; clone_size: NA; d_call: NA; cdr3_aa: CASSPPSYEQYF; cdr3_nt: TGTGCCAGCTCACCCCCGTCCTACGAGCAGTACTTC
j_call: TRBJ2-7; cdr3_length: 12; v_call: TRBV18; clone_size: NA; d_call: NA; cdr3_aa: CASSPGHSEQYF; cdr3_nt: TGTGCCAGCTCACCGGGACACTCCGAGCAGTACTTC
j_call: TRBJ2-2; cdr3_length: 18; v_call: TRBV28; clone_size: NA; d_call: TRBD2; cdr3_aa: CASSSPRPGLAGFGELFF; cdr3_nt: TGTGCCAGCAGTTCACCGCGGCCGGGACTAGCGGGATTCGGGGAGCTGTTTTTT
j_call: TRBJ2-5; cdr3_length: 14; v_call: TRBV4-3; clone_size: once; d_call: NA; cdr3_aa: CASSQDWGGETQYF; cdr3_nt: TGCGCCAGCAGCCAAGATTGGGGCGGAGAGACCCAGTACTTC
j_call: TRBJ2-5; cdr3_length: 14; v_call: TRBV6-1; clone_size: NA; d_call: TRBD1; cdr3_aa: CASSERTGPETQYF; cdr3_nt: TGTGCCAGCAGCGAAAGGACAGGACCAGAGACCCAGTACTTC
j_call: TRBJ2-7; cdr3_length: 15; v_call: TRBV7-3; clone_size: NA; d_call: NA; cdr3_aa: CASSLTNGWAYEQYF; cdr3_nt: TGTGCCAGCAGCTTAACGAACGGGTGGGCCTACGAGCAGTACTTC
j_call: TRBJ2-1; cdr3_length: 16; v_call: TRBV5-1; clone_size: NA; d_call: TRBD2; cdr3_aa: CASSWGGLAGIQEQFF; cdr3_nt: TGCGCCAGCAGCTGGGGGGGACTAGCGGGAATTCAAGAGCAGTTCTTC
j_call: TRBJ2-3; cdr3_length: 16; v_call: TRBV6-1; clone_size: NA; d_call: NA; cdr3_aa: CASSEVSGGTVDTQYF; cdr3_nt: TGTGCCAGCAGTGAAGTCAGTGGCGGGACGGTAGATACGCAGTATTTT
j_call: TRBJ2-2; cdr3_length: 15; v_call: TRBV4-3; clone_size: NA; d_call: NA; cdr3_aa: CASSQRESHTGELFF; cdr3_nt: TGCGCCAGCAGCCAGAGGGAGTCTCACACCGGGGAGCTGTTTTTT
j_call: TRBJ2-2; cdr3_length: 23; v_call: TRBV5-1; clone_size: once; d_call: TRBD1; cdr3_aa: CASSLAHSDRGPSQLPNTGELFF; cdr3_nt: TGCGCCAGCAGCTTGGCCCATAGTGACAGGGGGCCGTCTCAACTACCGAACACCGGGGAGCTGTTTTTT
j_call: TRBJ1-2; cdr3_length: 13; v_call: TRBV6-1; clone_size: NA; d_call: TRBD1; cdr3_aa: CASSVTTGVGYTF; cdr3_nt: TGTGCTAGCAGTGTTACGACAGGGGTAGGCTACACCTTC
j_call: TRBJ2-2; cdr3_length: 16; v_call: TRBV18; clone_size: NA; d_call: TRBD2; cdr3_aa: CASSPLAGSYTGELFF; cdr3_nt: TGTGCCAGCTCACCCCTAGCGGGGTCGTACACCGGGGAGCTGTTTTTT
j_call: TRBJ1-2; cdr3_length: 13; v_call: TRBV10-2; clone_size: NA; d_call: TRBD1; cdr3_aa: CASSDGTGDGYTF; cdr3_nt: TGCGCCAGCAGTGATGGGACAGGGGATGGCTACACCTTC
j_call: TRBJ2-7; cdr3_length: 14; v_call: TRBV6-5; clone_size: NA; d_call: NA; cdr3_aa: CASKASSTGYEQYF; cdr3_nt: TGTGCCAGCAAGGCCTCCAGCACGGGCTACGAGCAGTACTTC
j_call: TRBJ2-6; cdr3_length: 14; v_call: TRBV12-5; clone_size: NA; d_call: NA; cdr3_aa: CASGFSVGANVLTF; cdr3_nt: TGTGCTAGTGGTTTTAGTGTTGGGGCCAACGTCCTGACTTTC
j_call: TRBJ2-7; cdr3_length: 13; v_call: TRBV7-2; clone_size: NA; d_call: NA; cdr3_aa: CASSLGGLYEQYF; cdr3_nt: TGTGCCAGCAGCTTAGGGGGGCTATACGAGCAGTACTTC
j_call: TRBJ2-1; cdr3_length: 14; v_call: TRBV7-3; clone_size: NA; d_call: NA; cdr3_aa: CASSPWGPYNEQFF; cdr3_nt: TGTGCCAGCAGCCCATGGGGCCCCTACAATGAGCAGTTCTTC
j_call: TRBJ2-7; cdr3_length: 13; v_call: TRBV6-5; clone_size: once; d_call: NA; cdr3_aa: CASSREPSGEQYF; cdr3_nt: TGTGCCAGCAGCCGGGAACCCTCTGGCGAGCAGTACTTC
j_call: TRBJ2-1; cdr3_length: 16; v_call: TRBV5-4; clone_size: NA; d_call: TRBD2; cdr3_aa: CASSPTSGSIANEQFF; cdr3_nt: TGTGCCAGCAGCCCGACTAGCGGGAGTATTGCCAATGAGCAGTTCTTC
j_call: TRBJ2-5; cdr3_length: 17; v_call: TRBV5-1; clone_size: NA; d_call: NA; cdr3_aa: CASSLGPMTSSDETQYF; cdr3_nt: TGCGCCAGCAGCTTGGGCCCTATGACTAGTAGCGACGAGACCCAGTACTTC
j_call: TRBJ1-5; cdr3_length: 16; v_call: TRBV6-1; clone_size: NA; d_call: NA; cdr3_aa: CASSEIGRWANQPQHF; cdr3_nt: TGTGCCAGCAGTGAAATCGGCAGGTGGGCCAATCAGCCCCAGCATTTT
j_call: TRBJ1-5; cdr3_length: 15; v_call: TRBV6-5; clone_size: NA; d_call: NA; cdr3_aa: CASSTTTLQGRTQHF; cdr3_nt: TGTGCCAGCAGTACAACCACCCTACAGGGAAGGACCCAGCATTTT
j_call: TRBJ2-5; cdr3_length: 14; v_call: TRBV9; clone_size: NA; d_call: TRBD2; cdr3_aa: CASTRGGGQETQYF; cdr3_nt: TGTGCCAGCACCCGTGGGGGGGGACAAGAGACCCAGTACTTC
j_call: TRBJ2-1; cdr3_length: 16; v_call: TRBV11-2; clone_size: NA; d_call: NA; cdr3_aa: CASSGRTDSGYNEQFF; cdr3_nt: TGTGCCAGCAGCGGTAGGACGGACTCCGGCTACAATGAGCAGTTCTTC
j_call: TRBJ1-2; cdr3_length: 15; v_call: TRBV4-1; clone_size: NA; d_call: TRBD1; cdr3_aa: CASSQGTGTVYGYTF; cdr3_nt: TGCGCCAGCAGCCAGGGGACTGGGACAGTCTATGGCTACACCTTC
j_call: TRBJ1-1; cdr3_length: 13; v_call: TRBV5-1; clone_size: NA; d_call: NA; cdr3_aa: CASSLAENTEAFF; cdr3_nt: TGCGCCAGCAGCTTGGCAGAGAACACTGAAGCTTTCTTT
j_call: TRBJ2-3; cdr3_length: 10; v_call: TRBV20-1; clone_size: NA; d_call: NA; cdr3_aa: CSVHTDTQYF; cdr3_nt: TGCAGTGTTCACACAGATACGCAGTATTTT
j_call: TRBJ2-3; cdr3_length: 14; v_call: TRBV5-8; clone_size: NA; d_call: TRBD2; cdr3_aa: CASSPGLAVDTQYF; cdr3_nt: TGTGCCAGCAGCCCGGGACTAGCGGTGGATACGCAGTATTTT